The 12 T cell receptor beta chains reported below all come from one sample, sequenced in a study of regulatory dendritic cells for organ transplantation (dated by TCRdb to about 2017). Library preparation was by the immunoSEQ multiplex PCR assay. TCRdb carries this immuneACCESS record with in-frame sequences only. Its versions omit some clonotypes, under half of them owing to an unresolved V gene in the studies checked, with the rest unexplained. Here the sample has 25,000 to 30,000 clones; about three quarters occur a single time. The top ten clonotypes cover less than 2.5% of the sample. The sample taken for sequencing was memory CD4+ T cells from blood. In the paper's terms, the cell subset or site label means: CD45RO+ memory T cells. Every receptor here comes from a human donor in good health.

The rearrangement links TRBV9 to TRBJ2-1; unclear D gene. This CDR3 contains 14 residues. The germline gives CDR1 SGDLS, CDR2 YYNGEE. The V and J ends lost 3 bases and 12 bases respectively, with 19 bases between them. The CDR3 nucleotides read TGTGCCAGCAGCGCCAACACGAACCCCATTGGGCAGTTCTTC. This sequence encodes CASSANTNPIGQFF.

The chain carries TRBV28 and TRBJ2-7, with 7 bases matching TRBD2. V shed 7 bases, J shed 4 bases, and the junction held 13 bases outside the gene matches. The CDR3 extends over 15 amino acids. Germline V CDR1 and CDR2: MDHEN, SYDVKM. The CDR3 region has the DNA TGTGCCAGCACCGCGCCCGGGGGGTTAAGGTACGAGCAGTACTTC. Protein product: CASTAPGGLRYEQYF.

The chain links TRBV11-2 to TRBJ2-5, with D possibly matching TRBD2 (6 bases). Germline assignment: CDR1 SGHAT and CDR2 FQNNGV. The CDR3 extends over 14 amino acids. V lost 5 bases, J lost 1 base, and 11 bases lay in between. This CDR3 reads CASSQQAGQETQYF. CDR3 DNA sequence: TGTGCCAGCAGCCAACAAGCGGGCCAAGAGACCCAGTACTTC.

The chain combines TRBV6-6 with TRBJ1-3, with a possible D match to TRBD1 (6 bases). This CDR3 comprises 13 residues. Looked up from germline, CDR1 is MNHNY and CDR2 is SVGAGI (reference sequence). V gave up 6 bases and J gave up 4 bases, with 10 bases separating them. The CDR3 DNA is TGTGCCAGCAGCAGGGGTTGGGGAAACACCATATATTTT. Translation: CASSRGWGNTIYF.

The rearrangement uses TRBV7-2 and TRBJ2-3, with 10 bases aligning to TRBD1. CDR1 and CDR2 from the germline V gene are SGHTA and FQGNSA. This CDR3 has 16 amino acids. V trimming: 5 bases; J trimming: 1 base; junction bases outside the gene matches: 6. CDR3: CASSPRTGGRTDTQYF. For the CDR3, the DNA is TGTGCCAGCAGCCCTCGGACAGGGGGTCGCACAGATACGCAGTATTTT.

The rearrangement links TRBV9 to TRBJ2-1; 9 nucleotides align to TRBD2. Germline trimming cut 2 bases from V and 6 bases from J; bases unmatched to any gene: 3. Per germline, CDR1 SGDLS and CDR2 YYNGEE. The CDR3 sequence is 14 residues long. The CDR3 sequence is CASSVSGSFNEQFF. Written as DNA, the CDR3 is TGTGCCAGCAGCGTTAGCGGGAGCTTCAATGAGCAGTTCTTC.

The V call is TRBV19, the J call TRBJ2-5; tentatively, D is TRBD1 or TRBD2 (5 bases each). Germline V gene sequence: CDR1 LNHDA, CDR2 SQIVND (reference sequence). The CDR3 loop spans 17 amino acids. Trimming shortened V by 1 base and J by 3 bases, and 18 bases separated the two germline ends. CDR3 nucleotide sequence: TGTGCCAGTAGTATAGTCCCGGGACGAGGGAAGGAAGAGACCCAGTACTTC. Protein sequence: CASSIVPGRGKEETQYF.

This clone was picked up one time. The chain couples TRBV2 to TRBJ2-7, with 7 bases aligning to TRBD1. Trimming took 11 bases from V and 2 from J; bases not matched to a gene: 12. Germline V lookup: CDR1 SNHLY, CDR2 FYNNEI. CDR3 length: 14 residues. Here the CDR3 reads CAGSRDSGPYEQYF. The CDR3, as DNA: TGTGCCGGGTCCCGGGACAGCGGACCCTACGAGCAGTACTTC.

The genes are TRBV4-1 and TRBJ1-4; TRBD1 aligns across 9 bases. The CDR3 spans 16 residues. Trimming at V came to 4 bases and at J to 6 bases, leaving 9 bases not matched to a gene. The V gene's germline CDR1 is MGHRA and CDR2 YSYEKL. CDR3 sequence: CASSPGQGRGYEKLFF. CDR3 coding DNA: TGCGCCAGCAGCCCCGGACAGGGGAGGGGGTATGAAAAACTGTTTTTT.

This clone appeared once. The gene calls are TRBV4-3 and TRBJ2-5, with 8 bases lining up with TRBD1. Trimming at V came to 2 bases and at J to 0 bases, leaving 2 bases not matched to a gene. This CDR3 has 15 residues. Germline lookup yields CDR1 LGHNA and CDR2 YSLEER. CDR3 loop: CASSQNRGDQETQYF. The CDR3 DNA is TGCGCCAGCAGCCAAAACAGGGGGGACCAAGAGACCCAGTACTTC.

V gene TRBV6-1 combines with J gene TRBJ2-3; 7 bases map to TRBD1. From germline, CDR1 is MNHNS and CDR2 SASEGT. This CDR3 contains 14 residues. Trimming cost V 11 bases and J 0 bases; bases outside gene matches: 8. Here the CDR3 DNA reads TGTGCCGGAGCCTCGGGACAGAGCACAGATACGCAGTATTTT. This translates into CAGASGQSTDTQYF.

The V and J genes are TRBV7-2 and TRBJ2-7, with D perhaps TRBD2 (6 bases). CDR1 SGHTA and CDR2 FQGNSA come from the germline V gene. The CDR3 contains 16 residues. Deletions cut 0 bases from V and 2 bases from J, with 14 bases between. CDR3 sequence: CASSLAFGGATYEQYF. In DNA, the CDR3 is TGTGCCAGCAGCTTAGCATTCGGGGGAGCAACCTACGAGCAGTACTTC. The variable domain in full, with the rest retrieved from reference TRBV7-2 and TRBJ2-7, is GAGVSQSPSNKVTEKGKDVELRCDPISGHTALYWYRQSLGQGLEFLIYFQGNSAPDKSGLPSDRFSAERTGGSVSTLTIQRTQQEDSAVYLCASSLAFGGATYEQYFGPGTRLTVT.